This T cell receptor (beta chain) emerged from a study of T cells in localized non-small cell lung cancer. Sequenced by immunoSEQ multiplex PCR; TCRdb stores in-frame clones only, minus some. The sample carries roughly 40,000 clones, approximately 80% recorded once. About this clone itself: Its specificity is unknown.

Notes on the study in general: It remains possible that heterogeneity exists, since only one tumor region was sequenced. Peak T cell clonality was found in uninvolved adjacent lung, exceeding tumor. Adjacent lung had a median approximately 57 of the 100 largest tumor clones. Longer overall survival associated with higher blood T cell density; shorter survival with higher adjacent-lung clonality.

Germline V gene data show CDR1 as SGHVS and CDR2 as FQNEAQ. The V end was cut by 5 bases, the J end by 5 bases, with 27 bases between. This CDR3 contains 18 residues. The rearrangement uses TRBV7-8 and TRBJ1-1; a weak D match, TRBD1 (5 bases). Sequenced here: peripheral blood mononuclear cells, sampled before any cancer treatment. The source of this sequence is a male donor aged 60 or older with stage II lung adenocarcinoma. CDR3 sequence: CASSPMLIPQGPRTEAFF. In nucleotides, the CDR3 is TGTGCCAGCAGCCCAATGCTCATTCCGCAGGGACCAAGAACTGAAGCTTTCTTT.